The sequence of this TCR beta chain was determined in a study of T cells in Graves' hyperthyroidism and ophthalmopathy. From germline, CDR1 is SNHLY and CDR2 FYNNEI. The V and J ends lost 6 bases and 5 bases respectively, with 13 bases between them. The CDR3 is made up of 13 amino acids. Researchers defined stable Graves' hyperthyroidism as no ophthalmopathy progression within 18 months. Newly diagnosed hyperthyroidism patients aged 18 to 65 years had disease lasting under 2 months. In making diagnoses, clinical symptoms, serum thyroxine and TRAb, thyroid ultrasound and orbital computed tomography were all used. In this sample, this clonotype turned up many times. Amplification yielded TCR beta CDR3 regions, with RNA transcripts as the source. First-round RT-PCR of the TCR CDR3 relied on the HTBI primer set. TCRdb reprocessed the multiplex PCR reads with MiXCR, giving one entry per CDR3 protein. Of 250,000 to 300,000 distinct CDR3 sequences detected, around 13% appear once; the ten largest clones hold 7.9%.

Sample: blood. The TCR was taken from a woman aged 40-49 years with Graves' hyperthyroidism. The V and J genes are TRBV2 and TRBJ1-2; maybe TRBD1 (5 bases). CDR3 nucleotides: TGTGCCAGCAGCGTGACAGTGGTATATGGCTACACCTTC. Translation gives CASSVTVVYGYTF. Combining the CDR3 with reference TRBV2 and TRBJ1-2 gives the whole variable domain EPEVTQTPSHQVTQMGQEVILRCVPISNHLYFYWYRQILGQKVEFLVSFYNNEISEKSEIFDDQFSVERPDGSNFTLKIRSTKLEDSAMYFCASSVTVVYGYTFGSGTRLTVV.